The entry below gives a single TCR beta chain sequence along with its context. Its target is unknown. The sample belongs to a study of cytomegalovirus exposure and HLA in healthy donors. Study outcomes and limitations: Confirmation was obtained in vitro that a few CMV-associated chains are specific for CMV antigens.

With 60 Vbeta and 13 Jbeta primers, the PCR was carried out. Profiled with immunoSEQ multiplex PCR; TCRdb holds only in-frame clones, not every one. The profile shows 100,000 or so clones, around four fifths of them singletons. The trim removed 6 bases at V and 4 bases at J, leaving 9 bases unmatched. This CDR3 has 16 amino acids. In germline, CDR1 is SGHTA, CDR2 FQGNSA. Sequencing used PBMCs. The rearrangement joins TRBV7-2 to TRBJ2-7, with 13 bases that match TRBD2. The sequence derives from a woman in her thirties or forties in good health and CMV-seronegative. In nucleotides, the CDR3 is TGTGCCAGCAGTTCCCTGGGACTAGCGGGGATTTACGAGCAGTACTTC. Protein sequence: CASSSLGLAGIYEQYF.